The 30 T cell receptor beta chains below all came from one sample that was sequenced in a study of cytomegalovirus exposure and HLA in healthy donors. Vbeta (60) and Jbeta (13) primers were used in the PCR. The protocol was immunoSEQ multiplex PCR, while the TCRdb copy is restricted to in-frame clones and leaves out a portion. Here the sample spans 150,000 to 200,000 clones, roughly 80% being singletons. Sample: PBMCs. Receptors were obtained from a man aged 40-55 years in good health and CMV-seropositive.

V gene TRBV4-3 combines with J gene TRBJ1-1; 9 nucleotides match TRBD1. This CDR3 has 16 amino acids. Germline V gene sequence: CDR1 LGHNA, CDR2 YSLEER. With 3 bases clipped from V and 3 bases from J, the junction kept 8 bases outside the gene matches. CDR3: CASSHTGQGWDTEAFF. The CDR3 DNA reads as TGCGCCAGCAGCCACACGGGACAGGGATGGGACACTGAAGCTTTCTTT.

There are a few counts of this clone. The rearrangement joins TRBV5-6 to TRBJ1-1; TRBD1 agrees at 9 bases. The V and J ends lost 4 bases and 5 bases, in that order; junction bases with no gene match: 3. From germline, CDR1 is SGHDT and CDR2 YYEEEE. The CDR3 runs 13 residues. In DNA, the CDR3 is TGTGCCAGCAGCACGACAGGGGGGACTGAAGCTTTCTTT. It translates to CASSTTGGTEAFF.

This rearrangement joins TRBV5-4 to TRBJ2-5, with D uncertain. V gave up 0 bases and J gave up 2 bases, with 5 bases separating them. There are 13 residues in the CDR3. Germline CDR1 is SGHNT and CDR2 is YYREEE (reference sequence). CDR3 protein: CASSLETQETQYF. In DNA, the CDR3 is TGTGCCAGCAGCTTGGAAACTCAAGAGACCCAGTACTTC.

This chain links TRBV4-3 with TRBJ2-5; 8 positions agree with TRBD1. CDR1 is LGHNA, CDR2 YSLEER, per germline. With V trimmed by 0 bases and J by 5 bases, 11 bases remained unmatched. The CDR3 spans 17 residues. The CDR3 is CASSQDPSGGNGETQYF. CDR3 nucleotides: TGCGCCAGCAGCCAAGATCCGTCAGGGGGCAACGGGGAGACCCAGTACTTC.

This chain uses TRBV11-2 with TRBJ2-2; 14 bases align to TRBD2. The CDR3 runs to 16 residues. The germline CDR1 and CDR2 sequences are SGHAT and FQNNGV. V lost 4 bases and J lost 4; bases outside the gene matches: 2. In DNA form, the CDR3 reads TGTGCCAGCAGCTCGGGACTAGCGGGGGCCACCGGGGAGCTGTTTTTT. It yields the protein CASSSGLAGATGELFF. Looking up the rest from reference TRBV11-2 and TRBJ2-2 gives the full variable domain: EAGVAQSPRYKIIEKRQSVAFWCNPISGHATLYWYQQILGQGPKLLIQFQNNGVVDDSQLPKDRFSAERLKGVDSTLKIQPAKLEDSAVYLCASSSGLAGATGELFFGEGSRLTVL.

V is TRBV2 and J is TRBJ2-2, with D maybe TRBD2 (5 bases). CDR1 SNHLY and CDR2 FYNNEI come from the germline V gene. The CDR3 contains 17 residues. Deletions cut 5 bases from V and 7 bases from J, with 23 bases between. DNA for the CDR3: TGTGCCAGCAGTCCACCTAAGGTAGAAAAGAGCGGCGGGGAGCTGTTTTTT. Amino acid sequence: CASSPPKVEKSGGELFF. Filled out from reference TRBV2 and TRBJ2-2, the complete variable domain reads EPEVTQTPSHQVTQMGQEVILRCVPISNHLYFYWYRQILGQKVEFLVSFYNNEISEKSEIFDDQFSVERPDGSNFTLKIRSTKLEDSAMYFCASSPPKVEKSGGELFFGEGSRLTVL.

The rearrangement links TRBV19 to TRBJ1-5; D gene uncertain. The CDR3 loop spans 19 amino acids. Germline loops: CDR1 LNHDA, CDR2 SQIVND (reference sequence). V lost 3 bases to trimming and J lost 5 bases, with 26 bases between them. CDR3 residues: CASSISKGSGLLSHQPQHF. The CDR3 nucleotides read TGTGCCAGTAGTATCTCGAAGGGATCAGGACTCCTATCTCATCAGCCCCAGCATTTT.

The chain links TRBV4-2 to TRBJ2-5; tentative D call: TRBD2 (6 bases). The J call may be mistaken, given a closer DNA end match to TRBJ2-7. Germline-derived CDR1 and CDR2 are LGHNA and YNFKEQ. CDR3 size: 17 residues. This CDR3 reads CASSQGAGTPPLDEQYF. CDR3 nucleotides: TGTGCCAGCAGCCAAGGGGCCGGGACTCCACCCTTGGACGAGCAGTACTTC.

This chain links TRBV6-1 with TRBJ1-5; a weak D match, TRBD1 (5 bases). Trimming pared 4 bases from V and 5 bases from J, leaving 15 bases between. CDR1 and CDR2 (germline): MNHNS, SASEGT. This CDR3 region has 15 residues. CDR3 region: CASSVGTATDQPQHF. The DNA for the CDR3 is TGTGCCAGCAGTGTCGGGACTGCGACCGATCAGCCCCAGCATTTT.

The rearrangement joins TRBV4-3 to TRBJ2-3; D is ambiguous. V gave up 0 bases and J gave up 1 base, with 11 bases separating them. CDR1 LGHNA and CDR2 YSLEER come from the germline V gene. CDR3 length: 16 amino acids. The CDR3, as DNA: TGCGCCAGCAGCCAAGATTTGGTAGCTGGCACAGATACGCAGTATTTT. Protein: CASSQDLVAGTDTQYF.

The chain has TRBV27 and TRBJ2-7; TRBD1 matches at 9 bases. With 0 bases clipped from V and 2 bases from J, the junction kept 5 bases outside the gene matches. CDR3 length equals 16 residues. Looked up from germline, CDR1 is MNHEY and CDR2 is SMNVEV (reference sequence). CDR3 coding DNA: TGTGCCAGCAGTTTATCGGGGACAGGGTATACCTACGAGCAGTACTTC. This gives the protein CASSLSGTGYTYEQYF.

The CDR3 DNA is TGTGCCAGCAGACAGGACAGGGCCGTCACCGGGGAGCTGTTTTTT. It yields the protein CASRQDRAVTGELFF. The chain joins TRBV5-4 to TRBJ2-2, with 8 bases fitting TRBD1. CDR1 is SGHNT, CDR2 YYREEE, per germline (reference sequence). This CDR3 is built from 15 residues. J was trimmed by 4 bases and V by 5 bases; bases with no gene match: 7. The whole variable domain, remainder taken from reference TRBV5-4 and TRBJ2-2, is ETGVTQSPTHLIKTRGQQVTLRCSSQSGHNTVSWYQQALGQGPQFIFQYYREEENGRGNFPPRFSGLQFPNYSSELNVNALELDDSALYLCASRQDRAVTGELFFGEGSRLTVL.

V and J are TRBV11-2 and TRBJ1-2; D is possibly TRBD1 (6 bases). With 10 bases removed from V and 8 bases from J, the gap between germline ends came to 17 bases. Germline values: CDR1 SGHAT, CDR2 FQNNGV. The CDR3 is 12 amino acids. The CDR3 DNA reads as TGTGCCATCGGATCAGGGGCGAGCGGCTACACCTTC. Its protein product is CAIGSGASGYTF.

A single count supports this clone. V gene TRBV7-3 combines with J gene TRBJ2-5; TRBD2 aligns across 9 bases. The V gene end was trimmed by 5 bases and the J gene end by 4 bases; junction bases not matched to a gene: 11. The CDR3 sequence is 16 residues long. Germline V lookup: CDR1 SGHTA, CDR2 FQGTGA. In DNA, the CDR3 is TGTGCCAGCAGCCCAGGTCCAGCGGGGGGTCGAGAGACCCAGTACTTC. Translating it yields CASSPGPAGGRETQYF.

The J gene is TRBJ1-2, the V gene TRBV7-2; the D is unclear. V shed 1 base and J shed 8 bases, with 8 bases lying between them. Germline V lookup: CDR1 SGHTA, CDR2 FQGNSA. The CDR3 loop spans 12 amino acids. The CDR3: CASSLGGGGYTF. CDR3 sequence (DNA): TGTGCCAGCAGCTTAGGGGGAGGGGGCTACACCTTC.

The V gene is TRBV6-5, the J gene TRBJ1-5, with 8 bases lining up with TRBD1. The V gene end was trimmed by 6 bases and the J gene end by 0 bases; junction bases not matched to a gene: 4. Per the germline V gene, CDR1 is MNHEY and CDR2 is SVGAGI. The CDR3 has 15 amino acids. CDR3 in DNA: TGTGCCAGCAGCCTACAGGGGGATAGCAATCAGCCCCAGCATTTT. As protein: CASSLQGDSNQPQHF.

CDR3 in amino acids: CASSLSQGSYTF. DNA of the CDR3: TGTGCCAGCAGCTTGAGCCAGGGGAGCTACACCTTC. The V gene is TRBV7-3, the J gene TRBJ1-2, with a weak D call TRBD1 (6 bases). The CDR3 runs 12 residues. The germline CDR1 and CDR2 sequences are SGHTA and FQGTGA. Trimming took off 3 bases at V and 9 bases at J, with 11 bases between the two ends.

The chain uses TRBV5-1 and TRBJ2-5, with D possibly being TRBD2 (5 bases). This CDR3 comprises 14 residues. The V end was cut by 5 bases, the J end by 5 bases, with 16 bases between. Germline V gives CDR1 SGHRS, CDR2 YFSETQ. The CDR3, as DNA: TGCGCCAGCAGGAGGGCGCAAAGTACGGAGACCCAGTACTTC. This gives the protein CASRRAQSTETQYF.

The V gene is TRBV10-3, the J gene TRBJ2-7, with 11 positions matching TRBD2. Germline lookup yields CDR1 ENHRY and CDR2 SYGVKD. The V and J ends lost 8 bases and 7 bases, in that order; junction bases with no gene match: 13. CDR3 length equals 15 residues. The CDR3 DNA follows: TGTGCCATCCAGGCTAGCGGGGGGCCGCCGGAGGAGCAGTACTTC. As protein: CAIQASGGPPEEQYF.

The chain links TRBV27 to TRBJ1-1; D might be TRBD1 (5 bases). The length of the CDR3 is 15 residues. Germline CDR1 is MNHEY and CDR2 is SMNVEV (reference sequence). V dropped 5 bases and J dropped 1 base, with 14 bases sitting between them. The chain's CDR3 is CASSPRGTGNTEAFF. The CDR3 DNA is TGTGCCAGCAGTCCCCGGGGGACGGGGAACACTGAAGCTTTCTTT.

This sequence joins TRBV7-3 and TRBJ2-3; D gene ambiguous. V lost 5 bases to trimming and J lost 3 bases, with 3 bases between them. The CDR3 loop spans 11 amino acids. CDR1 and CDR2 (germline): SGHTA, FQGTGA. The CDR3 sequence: CASSLTDTQYF. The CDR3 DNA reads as TGTGCCAGCAGCCTTACAGATACGCAGTATTTT.

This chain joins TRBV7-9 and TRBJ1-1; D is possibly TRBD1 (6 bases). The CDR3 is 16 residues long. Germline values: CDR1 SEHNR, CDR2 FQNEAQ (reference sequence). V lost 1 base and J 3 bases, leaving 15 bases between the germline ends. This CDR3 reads CASSLVQGIGDTEAFF. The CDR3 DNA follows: TGTGCCAGCAGCTTAGTTCAGGGGATAGGGGACACTGAAGCTTTCTTT.

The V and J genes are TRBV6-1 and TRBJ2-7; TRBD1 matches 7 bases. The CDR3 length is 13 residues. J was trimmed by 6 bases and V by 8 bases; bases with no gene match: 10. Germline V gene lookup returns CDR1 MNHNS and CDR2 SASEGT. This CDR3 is CASGFLGGGEQYF. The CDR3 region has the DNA TGTGCCAGCGGGTTTCTAGGGGGCGGCGAGCAGTACTTC.

This CDR3 reads CASSEGQGNTEAFF. CDR3 bases: TGTGCCAGCAGCGAGGGACAGGGGAACACTGAAGCTTTCTTT. The chain carries TRBV9 and TRBJ1-1; 9 bases agree with TRBD1. V lost 3 bases to trimming and J lost 1 base; unmatched junction nucleotides: 1. CDR1 is SGDLS and CDR2 is YYNGEE in the germline V gene. The CDR3 spans 14 residues.

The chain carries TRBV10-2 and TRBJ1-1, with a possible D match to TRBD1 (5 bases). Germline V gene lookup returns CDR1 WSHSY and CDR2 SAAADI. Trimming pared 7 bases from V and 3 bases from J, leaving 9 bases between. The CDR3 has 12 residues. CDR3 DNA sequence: TGCGCCAGCAATCAGGGCGACACTGAAGCTTTCTTT. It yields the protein CASNQGDTEAFF.

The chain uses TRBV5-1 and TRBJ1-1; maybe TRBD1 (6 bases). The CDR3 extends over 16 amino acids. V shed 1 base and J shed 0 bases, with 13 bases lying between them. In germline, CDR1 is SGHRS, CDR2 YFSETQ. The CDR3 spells CASSLIGGLMNTEAFF. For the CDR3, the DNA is TGCGCCAGCAGCTTGATCGGGGGGCTAATGAACACTGAAGCTTTCTTT.

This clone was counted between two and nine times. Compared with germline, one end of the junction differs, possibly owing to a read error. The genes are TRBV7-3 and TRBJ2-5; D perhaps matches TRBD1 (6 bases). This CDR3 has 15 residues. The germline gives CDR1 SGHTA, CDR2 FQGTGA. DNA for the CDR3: TGTTCCAGCAGCCCCATCCCGACAGGCCGAGAGACCCAGTACTTC. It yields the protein CSSSPIPTGRETQYF. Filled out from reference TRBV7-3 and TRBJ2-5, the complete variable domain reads GAGVSQTPSNKVTEKGKYVELRCDPISGHTALYWYRQSLGQGPEFLIYFQGTGAADDSGLPNDRFFAVRPEGSVSTLKIQRTERGDSAVYLCSSSPIPTGRETQYFGPGTRLLVL.

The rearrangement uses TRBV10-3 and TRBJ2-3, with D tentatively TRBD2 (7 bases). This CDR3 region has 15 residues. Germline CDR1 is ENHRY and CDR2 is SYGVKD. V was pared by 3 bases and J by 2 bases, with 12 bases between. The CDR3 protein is CAISERGGDTDTQYF. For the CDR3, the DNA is TGTGCCATCAGTGAAAGAGGGGGGGACACAGATACGCAGTATTTT.

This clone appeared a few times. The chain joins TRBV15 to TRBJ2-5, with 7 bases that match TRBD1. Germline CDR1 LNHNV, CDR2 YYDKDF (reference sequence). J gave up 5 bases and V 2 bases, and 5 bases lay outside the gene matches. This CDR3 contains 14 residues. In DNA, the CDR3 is TGTGCCACCAGCAGACCGACAGGGAGCGAGACCCAGTACTTC. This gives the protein CATSRPTGSETQYF. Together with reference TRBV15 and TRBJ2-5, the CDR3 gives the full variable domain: DAMVIQNPRYQVTQFGKPVTLSCSQTLNHNVMYWYQQKSSQAPKLLFHYYDKDFNNEADTPDNFQSRRPNTSFCFLDIRSPGLGDTAMYLCATSRPTGSETQYFGPGTRLLVL.

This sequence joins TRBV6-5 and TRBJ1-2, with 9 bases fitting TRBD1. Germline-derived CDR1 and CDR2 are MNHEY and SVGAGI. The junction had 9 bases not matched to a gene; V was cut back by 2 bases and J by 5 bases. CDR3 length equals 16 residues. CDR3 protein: CASSYDGDRAAYGYTF. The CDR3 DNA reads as TGTGCCAGCAGTTACGATGGGGACAGGGCCGCTTATGGCTACACCTTC.